This entry describes one TCR beta chain. Its specificity is not known. Diagnoses rested on clinical symptoms, serum thyroxine and TRAb, thyroid ultrasound and orbital computed tomography. It was 10 ml of fresh peripheral blood that supplied the PBMCs. The record originates from a study of T cells in Graves' hyperthyroidism and ophthalmopathy. The study, taken as a whole, reports: Through a model of 13 V-J features, ophthalmopathy was separated from stable hyperthyroidism. Onset of ophthalmopathy came a median around 7.1 months after the model predicted it.

RNA transcripts served as the template for amplifying TCR beta CDR3 regions. Initially, a first-round RT-PCR of the TCR CDR3 employed the HTBI primer set. Each CDR3 protein gets one entry after TCRdb re-called the multiplex PCR reads with MiXCR. The table lists over 700,000 distinct CDR3 sequences, about 38% of them singletons. The V and J ends lost 7 bases and 0 bases respectively, with 13 bases between them. There are 14 residues in the CDR3. Germline V gene sequence: CDR1 SGDLS, CDR2 YYNGEE. This TCR derives from a man aged 18-30 years with Graves' hyperthyroidism. The material sequenced was blood. V usage is TRBV9 and J usage is TRBJ1-1; D not resolved. The CDR3 protein is CASSPRELNTEAFF. In nucleotides, the CDR3 is TGTGCCAGCTCACCACGGGAGTTGAACACTGAAGCTTTCTTT.